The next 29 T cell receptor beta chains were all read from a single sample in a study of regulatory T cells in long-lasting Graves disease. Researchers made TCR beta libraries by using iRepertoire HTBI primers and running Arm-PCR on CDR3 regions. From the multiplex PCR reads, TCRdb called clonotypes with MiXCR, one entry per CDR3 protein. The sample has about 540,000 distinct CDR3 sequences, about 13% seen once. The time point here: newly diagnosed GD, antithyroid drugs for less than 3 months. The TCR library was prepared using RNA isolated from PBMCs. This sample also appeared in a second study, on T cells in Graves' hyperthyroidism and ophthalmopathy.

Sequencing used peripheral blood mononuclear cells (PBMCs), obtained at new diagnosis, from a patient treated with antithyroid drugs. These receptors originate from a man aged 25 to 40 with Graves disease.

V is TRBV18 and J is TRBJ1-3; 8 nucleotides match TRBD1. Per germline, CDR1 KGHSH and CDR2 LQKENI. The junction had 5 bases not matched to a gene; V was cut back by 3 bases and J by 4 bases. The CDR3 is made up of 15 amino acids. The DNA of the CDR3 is TGTGCCAGCTCACCGAGCAGGGGGCCCGGAAACACCATATATTTT. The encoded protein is CASSPSRGPGNTIYF.

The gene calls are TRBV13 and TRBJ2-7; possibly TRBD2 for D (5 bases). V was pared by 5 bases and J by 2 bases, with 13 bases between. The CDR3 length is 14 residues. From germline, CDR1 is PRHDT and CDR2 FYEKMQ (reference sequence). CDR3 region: CASSRRTSTYEQYF. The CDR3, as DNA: TGTGCCAGCAGCCGGAGGACGTCCACCTACGAGCAGTACTTC. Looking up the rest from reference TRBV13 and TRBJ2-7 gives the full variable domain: AAGVIQSPRHLIKEKRETATLKCYPIPRHDTVYWYQQGPGQDPQFLISFYEKMQSDKGSIPDRFSAQQFSDYHSELNMSSLELGDSALYFCASSRRTSTYEQYFGPGTRLTVT.

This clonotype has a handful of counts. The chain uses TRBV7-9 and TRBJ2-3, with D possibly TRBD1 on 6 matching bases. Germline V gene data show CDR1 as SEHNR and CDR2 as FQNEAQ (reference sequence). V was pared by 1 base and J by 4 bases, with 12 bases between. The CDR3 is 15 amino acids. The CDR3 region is CASSLGGGGADTQYF. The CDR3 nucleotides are TGTGCCAGCAGCTTAGGAGGGGGTGGCGCAGATACGCAGTATTTT.

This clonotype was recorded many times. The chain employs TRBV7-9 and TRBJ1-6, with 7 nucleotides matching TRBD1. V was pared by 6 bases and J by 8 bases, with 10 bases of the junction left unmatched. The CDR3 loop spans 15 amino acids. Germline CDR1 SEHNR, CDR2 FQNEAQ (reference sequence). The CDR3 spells CASSAEQGKDSPLHF. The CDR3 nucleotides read TGTGCCAGCAGTGCCGAACAGGGGAAAGATTCACCCCTCCACTTT.

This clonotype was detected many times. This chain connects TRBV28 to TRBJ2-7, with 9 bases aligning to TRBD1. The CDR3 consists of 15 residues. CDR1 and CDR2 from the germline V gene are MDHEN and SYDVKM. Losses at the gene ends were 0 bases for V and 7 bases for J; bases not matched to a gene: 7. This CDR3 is CASSLWGQGVDEQYF. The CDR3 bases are TGTGCCAGCAGTTTATGGGGACAGGGTGTTGATGAGCAGTACTTC.

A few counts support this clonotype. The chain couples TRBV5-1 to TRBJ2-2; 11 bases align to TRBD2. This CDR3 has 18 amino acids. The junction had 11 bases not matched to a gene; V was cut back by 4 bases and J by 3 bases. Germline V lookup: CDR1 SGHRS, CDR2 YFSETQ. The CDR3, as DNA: TGCGCCAGCAGCCCCCCCCTAGCGGGAGGTATACACACCGGGGAGCTGTTTTTT. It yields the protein CASSPPLAGGIHTGELFF.

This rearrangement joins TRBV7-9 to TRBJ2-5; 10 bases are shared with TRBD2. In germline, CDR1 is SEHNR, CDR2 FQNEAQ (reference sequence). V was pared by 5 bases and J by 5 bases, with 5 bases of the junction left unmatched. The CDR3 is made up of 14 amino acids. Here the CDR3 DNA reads TGTGCCAGCAGCGAGGGACTAGCGATCGAGACCCAGTACTTC. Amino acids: CASSEGLAIETQYF.

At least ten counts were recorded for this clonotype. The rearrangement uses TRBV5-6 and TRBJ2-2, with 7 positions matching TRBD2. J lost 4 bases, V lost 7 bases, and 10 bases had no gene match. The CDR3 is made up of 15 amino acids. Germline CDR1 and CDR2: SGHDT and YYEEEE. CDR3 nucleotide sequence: TGTGCCAGCCCCGGGGCGCTAGCGGCCACCGGGGAGCTGTTTTTT. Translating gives CASPGALAATGELFF.

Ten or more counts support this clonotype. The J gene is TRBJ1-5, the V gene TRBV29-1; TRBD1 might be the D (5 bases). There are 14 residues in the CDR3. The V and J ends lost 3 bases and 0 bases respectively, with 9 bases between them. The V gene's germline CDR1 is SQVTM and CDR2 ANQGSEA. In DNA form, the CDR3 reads TGCAGCGTTGAGATACAGGATAGCAATCAGCCCCAGCATTTT. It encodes CSVEIQDSNQPQHF.

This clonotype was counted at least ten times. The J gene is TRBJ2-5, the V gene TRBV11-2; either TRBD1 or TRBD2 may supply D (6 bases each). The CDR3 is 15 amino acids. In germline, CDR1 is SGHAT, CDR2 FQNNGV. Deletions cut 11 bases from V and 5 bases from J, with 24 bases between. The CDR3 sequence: CAAREFGGGRETQYF. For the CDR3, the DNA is TGTGCCGCACGGGAATTCGGAGGGGGAAGGGAGACCCAGTACTTC.

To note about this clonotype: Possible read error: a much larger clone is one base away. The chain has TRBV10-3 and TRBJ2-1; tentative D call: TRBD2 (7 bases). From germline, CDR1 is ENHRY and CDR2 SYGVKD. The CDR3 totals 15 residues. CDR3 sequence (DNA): TGTGCCATCAGCGGGGGGCCTAGGGGGTACAATGAGCAGCTCTTC. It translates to CAISGGPRGYNEQLF.

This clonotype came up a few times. DNA for the CDR3: TGTGCCATCAGGGTCTCAGGGGATCGTGGCACTGAAGCTTTCTTT. Translation gives CAIRVSGDRGTEAFF. The gene calls are TRBV10-3 and TRBJ1-1; TRBD1 is a possible D gene (6 bases). This CDR3 is built from 15 residues. Germline lookup yields CDR1 ENHRY and CDR2 SYGVKD. The ends were cut back, 6 bases at V and 4 bases at J, with 18 bases in the middle.

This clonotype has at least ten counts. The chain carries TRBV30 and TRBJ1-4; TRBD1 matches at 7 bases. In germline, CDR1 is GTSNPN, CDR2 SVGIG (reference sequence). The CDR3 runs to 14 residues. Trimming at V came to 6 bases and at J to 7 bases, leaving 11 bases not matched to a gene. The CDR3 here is CACQGQARTEKLFF. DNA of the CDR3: TGTGCCTGCCAAGGACAGGCCAGAACTGAAAAACTGTTTTTT.

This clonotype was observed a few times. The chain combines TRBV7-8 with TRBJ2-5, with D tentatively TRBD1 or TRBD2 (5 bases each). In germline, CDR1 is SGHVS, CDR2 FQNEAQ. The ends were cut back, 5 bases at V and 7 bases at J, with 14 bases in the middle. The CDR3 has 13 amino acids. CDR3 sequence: CASSPGTSRTQYF. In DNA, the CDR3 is TGTGCCAGCAGCCCCGGGACGAGCAGGACCCAGTACTTC.

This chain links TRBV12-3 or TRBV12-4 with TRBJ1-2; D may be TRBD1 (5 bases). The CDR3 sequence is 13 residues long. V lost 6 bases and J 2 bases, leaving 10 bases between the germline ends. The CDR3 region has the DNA TGTGCCAGCAGCGGGGGTGGGAACTATGGCTACACCTTC. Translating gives CASSGGGNYGYTF.

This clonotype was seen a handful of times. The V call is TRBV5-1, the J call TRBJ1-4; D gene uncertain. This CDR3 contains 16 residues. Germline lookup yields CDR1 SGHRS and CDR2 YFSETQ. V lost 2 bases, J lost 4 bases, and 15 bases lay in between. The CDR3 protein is CASSFKFGQNNEKLFF. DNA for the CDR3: TGCGCCAGCAGCTTTAAATTCGGGCAGAATAATGAAAAACTGTTTTTT.

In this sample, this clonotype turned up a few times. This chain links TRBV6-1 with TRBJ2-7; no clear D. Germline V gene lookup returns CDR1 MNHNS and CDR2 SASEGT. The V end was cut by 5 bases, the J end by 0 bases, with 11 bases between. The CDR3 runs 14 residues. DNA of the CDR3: TGTGCCAGCAGTACAGACCTAACCTCCTACGAGCAGTACTTC. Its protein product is CASSTDLTSYEQYF.

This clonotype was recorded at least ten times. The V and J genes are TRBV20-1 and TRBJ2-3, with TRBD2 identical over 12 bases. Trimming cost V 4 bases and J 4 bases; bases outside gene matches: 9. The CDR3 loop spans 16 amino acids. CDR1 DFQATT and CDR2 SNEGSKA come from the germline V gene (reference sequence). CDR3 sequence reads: CSATNMGLAGADTQYF. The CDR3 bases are TGCAGTGCTACAAATATGGGACTAGCGGGTGCAGATACGCAGTATTTT.

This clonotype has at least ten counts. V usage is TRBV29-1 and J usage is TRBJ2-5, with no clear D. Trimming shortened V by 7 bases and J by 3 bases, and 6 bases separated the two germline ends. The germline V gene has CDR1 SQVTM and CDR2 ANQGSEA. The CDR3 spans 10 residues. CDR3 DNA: TGCAGCGGGTCGGAAGAGACCCAGTACTTC. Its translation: CSGSEETQYF.

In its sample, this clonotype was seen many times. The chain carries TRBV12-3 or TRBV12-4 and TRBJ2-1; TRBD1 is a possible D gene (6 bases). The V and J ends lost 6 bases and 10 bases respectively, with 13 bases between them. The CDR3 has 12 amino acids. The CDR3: CASRQQGREQFF. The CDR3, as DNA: TGTGCCAGCAGACAACAGGGCCGGGAGCAGTTCTTC.

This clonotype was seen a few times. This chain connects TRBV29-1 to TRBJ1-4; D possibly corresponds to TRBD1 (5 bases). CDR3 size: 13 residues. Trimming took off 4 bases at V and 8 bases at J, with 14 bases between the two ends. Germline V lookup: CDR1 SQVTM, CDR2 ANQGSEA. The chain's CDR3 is CSVGTGGVEKLFF. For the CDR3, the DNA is TGCAGCGTTGGGACCGGGGGGGTAGAAAAACTGTTTTTT.

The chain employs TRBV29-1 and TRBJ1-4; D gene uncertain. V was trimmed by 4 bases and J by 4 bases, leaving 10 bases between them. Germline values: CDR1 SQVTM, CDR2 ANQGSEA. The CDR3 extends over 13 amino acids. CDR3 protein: CSVVAALNEKLFF. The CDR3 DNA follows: TGCAGCGTTGTAGCTGCCCTTAATGAAAAACTGTTTTTT.

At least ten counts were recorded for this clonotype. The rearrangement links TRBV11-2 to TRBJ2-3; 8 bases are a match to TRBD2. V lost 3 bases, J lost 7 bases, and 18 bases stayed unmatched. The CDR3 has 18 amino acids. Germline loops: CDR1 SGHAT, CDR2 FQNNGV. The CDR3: CASSFLPPRSGSHYTQYF. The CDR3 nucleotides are TGTGCCAGCAGCTTCCTGCCCCCAAGGAGCGGGAGTCACTATACGCAGTATTTT.

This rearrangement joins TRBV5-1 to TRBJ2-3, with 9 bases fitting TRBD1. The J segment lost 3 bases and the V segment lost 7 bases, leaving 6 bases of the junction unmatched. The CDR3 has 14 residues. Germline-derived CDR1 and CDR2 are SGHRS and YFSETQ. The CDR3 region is CASEPGQGTDTQYF. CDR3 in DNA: TGCGCCAGCGAACCGGGACAGGGAACAGATACGCAGTATTTT.

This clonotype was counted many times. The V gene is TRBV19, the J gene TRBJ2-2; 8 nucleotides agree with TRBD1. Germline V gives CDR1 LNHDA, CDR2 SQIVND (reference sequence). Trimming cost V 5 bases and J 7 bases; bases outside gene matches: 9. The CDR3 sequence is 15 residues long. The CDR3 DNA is TGTGCCAGTAGTCCCCCGGACAGGGAATACGGGGAGCTGTTTTTT. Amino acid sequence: CASSPPDREYGELFF.

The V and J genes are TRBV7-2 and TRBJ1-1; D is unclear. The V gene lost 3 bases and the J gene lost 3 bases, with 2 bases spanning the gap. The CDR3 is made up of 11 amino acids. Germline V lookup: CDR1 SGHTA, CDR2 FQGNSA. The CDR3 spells CASSFHTEAFF. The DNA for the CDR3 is TGTGCCAGCAGCTTCCACACTGAAGCTTTCTTT. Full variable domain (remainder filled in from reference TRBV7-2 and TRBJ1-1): GAGVSQSPSNKVTEKGKDVELRCDPISGHTALYWYRQSLGQGLEFLIYFQGNSAPDKSGLPSDRFSAERTGGSVSTLTIQRTQQEDSAVYLCASSFHTEAFFGQGTRLTVV.

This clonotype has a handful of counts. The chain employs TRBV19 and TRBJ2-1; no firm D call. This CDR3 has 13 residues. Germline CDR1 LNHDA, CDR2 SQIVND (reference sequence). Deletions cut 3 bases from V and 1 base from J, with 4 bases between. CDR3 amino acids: CASSMVSYNEQFF. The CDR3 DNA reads TGTGCCAGTAGTATGGTATCCTACAATGAGCAGTTCTTC.

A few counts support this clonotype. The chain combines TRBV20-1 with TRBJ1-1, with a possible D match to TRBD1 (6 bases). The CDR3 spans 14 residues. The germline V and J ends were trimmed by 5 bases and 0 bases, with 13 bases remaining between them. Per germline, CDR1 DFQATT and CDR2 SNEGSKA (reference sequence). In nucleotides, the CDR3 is TGCAGTGCTGCACGACAGGCGTTGAACACTGAAGCTTTCTTT. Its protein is CSAARQALNTEAFF.

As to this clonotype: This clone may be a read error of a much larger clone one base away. CDR3 nucleotides: TGCGCCAGCAGCTCGGAGCATGAGCAGTTCTTC. Translated, it gives CASSSEHEQFF. The genes are TRBV5-1 and TRBJ2-1; D is uncertain. The V gene lost 3 bases and the J gene lost 8 bases, with 6 bases spanning the gap. Germline V CDR1 and CDR2: SGHRS, YFSETQ. The length of the CDR3 is 11 residues.